This T cell receptor (beta chain) is from a study of T-cell memory formation after mild COVID-19 (dated by TCRdb to 2020 to 2023). About the full investigation: TCR sequence clusters from the two donors were found to be largely donor specific. Longitudinal TCRalpha and TCRbeta repertoire sequencing tracked T-cell clones expanding and contracting after mild COVID-19 in a couple of donors. The cohort was made up of two young adult volunteers, one female and one male, who were previously healthy.

Turning to this clonotype: The target of this receptor is not known. Per-base quality was not reported, and no clone a single base away is much larger than it.

Reading the germline V gene (reference sequence) gives CDR1 SEHNR and CDR2 FQNEAQ. The CDR3 numbers 13 residues from cysteine through phenylalanine. Of the read, only the CDR3 DNA is kept; its 39 bases are in frame from base 1. V drops 5 bases and J drops 4 bases, leaving 11 bases in between. Ficoll-Paque density gradient centrifugation was the method used to isolate PBMCs. What the study reported, not specific to this receptor: SARS-CoV-2 specificity was not confirmed for the second-wave clones peaking on day 37. Some responding clones were found in pre-infection memory, which suggests that pre-existing cross-reactive memory T cells took part in the SARS-CoV-2 response. Balanced CD4/CD8 phenotypes were observed for clones contracting from day 15 to 85, whereas a bias towards CD4+ was observed for a second wave of clones expanding from day 15 to 37. The study included only a couple of mild cases, and larger cohorts that include severe cases with pre-infection samples were judged to be necessary. Contracting CD4+ clones were located mainly in the CM and EM memory subsets, whereas CD8+ clones were found to be enriched in EMRA.

Sequencing was carried out with an Illumina NovaSeq 6000. cDNA libraries for TCRalpha and TCRbeta were prepared by 5'RACE using constant-segment primers, with sample barcodes and unique molecular identifiers added. RNA was extracted from every sample with Trizol reagent. Libraries were amplified in two PCR steps, with a second sample barcode and Illumina TruSeq adapters added in the second step. Sequencing of libraries was performed on an Illumina NovaSeq with 2 x 150 bp paired-end reads. The source study handled its data this way. Reads were demultiplexed and collapsed into UMI-guided consensus sequences with migec v1.2.7. Using mixcr v2.1.11, the UMI consensuses were aligned to TRA and TRB V and J templates and assembled into clonotypes. Clonotypes were classified as expanded or contracted when called significant by both edgeR and NoisET, with noise models trained on biological replicates. For edgeR calls, a false discovery rate-adjusted p below 0.01 and a log2 fold-change threshold of 1 were applied. As an exploratory analysis of dynamics, max-normalized trajectories of the 1000 most abundant clonotypes were examined by PCA with hierarchical clustering. Each responding clone was given a CD4 or CD8 phenotype based on the CD4+ and CD8+ repertoires, which had been sequenced separately. Clones were called with MiXCR by TCRdb after fastp trimmed the public reads at Q25, and only in-frame beta chains were retained. Rows matching on CDR3 protein sequence are summarized as one entry with the most common DNA and genes. The V and J calls and clone size are TCRdb's, not the authors'. Counted in this sample were approximately 490,000 distinct CDR3 sequences; roughly 20% of them appeared once. The top ten clonotypes cover around 12% of the sample.

The chain is assembled from TRBV7-9 and TRBJ2-5, with the D gene too uncertain to name. The sequence derives from an adult woman who had mild COVID-19 (a few samples of this study predate the infection). The sample titles of this study are shuffled in the database, so cell type and time point are left out; the donor was told from shared clones. The sequenced sample consisted of PBMCs or a T cell subset sorted from them (not recorded which). The bases are TGTGCCAGCAGCCATTCGGCAGGAGAGACCCAGTACTTC. Its protein is CASSHSAGETQYF.